Listed below are T cell receptor beta chains from one sample, sequenced in a study of blood T cells in healthy people across ages. TCRdb ran MiXCR on the 5' RACE reads and lists one entry per CDR3 protein. The profile shows around 780,000 distinct CDR3 sequences, roughly 50% of them singletons. Sequenced: blood. These receptors all come from a man aged 35-49 years in good health. Both conserved end residues are part of each CDR3. The order of the fields is J gene, D gene, V gene, clone size, CDR3 protein, CDR3 DNA. D genes are given only for firm matches. Where a row states a size, it is once, few, many or the class of an expanded clone; other rows omit it.

TRBJ2-3 . TRBV5-6 once CASSWVQQGPDTQYF TGTGCCAGCAGCTGGGTTCAACAGGGACCAGATACGCAGTATTTT
TRBJ2-5 TRBD2 TRBV28 . CASSKAGGLETQYF TGTGCCAGCAGCAAAGCGGGGGGGTTGGAGACCCAGTACTTC
TRBJ2-3 . TRBV20-1 few CSASGDLSTDTQYF TGCAGTGCTAGCGGGGACTTAAGCACAGATACGCAGTATTTT
TRBJ2-5 . TRBV14 . CASSQERWGLVRQETQYF TGTGCCAGCAGCCAAGAGCGCTGGGGCCTAGTTCGTCAGGAGACCCAGTACTTC
TRBJ1-2 . TRBV30 . CAFARGWDGYTF TGTGCCTTTGCGAGAGGGTGGGATGGCTACACCTTC
TRBJ2-5 . TRBV2 . CASSGTGTQETQYF TGTGCCAGCAGCGGGACGGGGACCCAAGAGACCCAGTACTTC
TRBJ2-1 . TRBV5-1 . CASSGTAPSKEQFF TGCGCCAGCAGCGGGACCGCACCTTCCAAGGAGCAGTTCTTC
TRBJ2-3 TRBD2 TRBV12-3/TRBV12-4 . CASTFGLDTDTQYF TGTGCCAGCACCTTCGGACTAGATACAGATACGCAGTATTTT
TRBJ2-3 . TRBV10-2 . CASRDGYTDTQYF TGCGCCAGCAGGGACGGGTACACAGATACGCAGTATTTT
TRBJ2-7 TRBD1 TRBV5-5 once CASSLVRTGWEQYF TGTGCCAGCAGCTTGGTGAGGACAGGGTGGGAGCAGTACTTC
TRBJ2-1 . TRBV20-1 . CSANPNIAYNEQFF TGCAGTGCAAACCCGAATATAGCCTACAATGAGCAGTTCTTC
TRBJ2-7 . TRBV7-9 . CASSLPQGEQYF TGTGCCAGCAGCTTGCCACAGGGCGAGCAGTACTTC
TRBJ2-7 . TRBV5-8 . CASSLRGTDYEQYF TGTGCCAGCAGCTTACGAGGGACCGACTACGAGCAGTACTTC
TRBJ1-2 . TRBV15 . CATSSGRQDGYTF TGTGCCACCAGCAGCGGTCGACAGGACGGCTACACCTTC
TRBJ2-7 . TRBV4-2 . CASSRDGPRGPYEQYF TGTGCCAGCAGCCGAGATGGTCCTAGGGGTCCGTACGAGCAGTACTTC
TRBJ1-2 . TRBV6-2/TRBV6-3 many CATRDSDPYGYTF TGTGCCACCAGGGACTCCGACCCTTATGGCTACACCTTC